This T cell receptor beta chain was sequenced during a study of cytomegalovirus exposure and HLA in healthy donors. Whole-study results and caveats: Presence/absence analyses assumed roughly uniform sequencing depth across donors.

Germline-derived CDR1 and CDR2 are LNHDA and SQIVND (reference sequence). V gave up 4 bases and J gave up 3 bases, with 15 bases separating them. The CDR3 is 15 residues long. This clone was recorded a few times. Its matching antigen is unknown. PCR amplification relied on 60 Vbeta primers (plus 13 Jbeta primers). The method was immunoSEQ multiplex PCR; TCRdb's version includes in-frame clones alone and lacks a portion of them. The sample records over 95,000 clones, about 83% being singletons. The sequencing sample was made of PBMCs. The chain has TRBV19 and TRBJ1-1; TRBD1 is a possible D gene (6 bases). This TCR was sampled from a female donor in good health and CMV-seronegative. CDR3 sequence reads: CASSTRGGVDTEAFF. CDR3 DNA: TGTGCCAGTAGTACTCGAGGGGGGGTCGACACTGAAGCTTTCTTT.